This T cell receptor (beta chain) was sequenced in a study of shared clonotypes between healthy human individuals. Whole-study context: Three CD4 naive, three CD4 memory, two CD8 naive and one CD8 memory plate were used per donor.

Points from the study as a whole: Sampling covered blood only; tissue repertoires likely differ. Larger estimated richness was generally seen in naive subsets than in memory subsets.

The V gene lost 9 bases and the J gene lost 2 bases, with 11 bases spanning the gap. Germline V gives CDR1 WNHNN, CDR2 SYGVQD (reference sequence). CDR3 length equals 12 residues. As defined, naive CD8 cells were CD45RO-negative and positively selected for CCR7, with terminally differentiated effector memory CD45RA+ cells excluded. Sequenced by immunoSEQ multiplex PCR; TCRdb stores in-frame clones only, minus some. The sample includes fewer than 1 million clones, 96% seen only once; the top ten take around 0.21%. In the case of this clone: Its antigen is not known.

Sequencing was done on a sample of naive CD8+ T cells sorted from blood. This TCR was recovered from a man younger than 40 in good health. The chain is built from TRBV10-1 and TRBJ2-7, with D unclear. The CDR3 here is CARMDGAYEQYF. The CDR3 nucleotides are TGCGCCAGGATGGACGGAGCCTACGAGCAGTACTTC.